This passage covers 18 T cell receptor beta chains from one sample sequenced in a study of blood T cell repertoires in COVID-19. The table came from immunoSEQ multiplex PCR; TCRdb's copy has only in-frame clones and leaves some out. Of more than 75,000 clones listed, approximately 89% were seen once; the top ten hold roughly 2%. The specimen sequenced was peripheral blood. The receptor source for this set is a man aged 45-65 years with acute or convalescent COVID-19.

The sample holds a few counts of this clone. The CDR3 DNA follows: TGTGCCAGCAGTCTGGGACAGCAGAACACTGAAGCTTTCTTT. Its translation is CASSLGQQNTEAFF. The V gene is TRBV28, the J gene TRBJ1-1; 7 bases are a match to TRBD1. V shed 5 bases and J 1 base; nucleotides not matched to a gene: 4. The germline CDR1 and CDR2 sequences are MDHEN and SYDVKM. This CDR3 region has 14 residues.

The V call is TRBV7-9, the J call TRBJ1-1, with D hard to call. Germline values: CDR1 SEHNR, CDR2 FQNEAQ (reference sequence). V was cut by 5 bases and J by 7 bases, with 14 bases left in between. The CDR3 sequence is 13 residues long. The CDR3 sequence is CASSLSGFIEAFF. The CDR3 DNA reads TGTGCCAGCAGCCTCAGCGGGTTTATTGAAGCTTTCTTT.

V gene TRBV19 combines with J gene TRBJ2-2; 7 positions match TRBD1. V gave up 7 bases and J gave up 2 bases; unmatched junction bases: 7. CDR1 and CDR2 (germline): LNHDA, SQIVND (reference sequence). The CDR3 covers 15 residues. The CDR3 nucleotides read TGTGCCAGTACCCGACGACAGGGAAACACCGGGGAGCTGTTTTTT. It translates to CASTRRQGNTGELFF. The entire variable domain, with the rest obtained from reference TRBV19 and TRBJ2-2, is as follows: DGGITQSPKYLFRKEGQNVTLSCEQNLNHDAMYWYRQDPGQGLRLIYYSQIVNDFQKGDIAEGYSVSREKKESFPLTVTSAQKNPTAFYLCASTRRQGNTGELFFGEGSRLTVL.

Here the CDR3 reads CASSMQVNEQFF. CDR3 sequence (DNA): TGTGCCAGCAGCATGCAGGTTAATGAGCAGTTCTTC. The chain has TRBV5-6 and TRBJ2-1; no clear D. The germline V gene has CDR1 SGHDT and CDR2 YYEEEE. Trimming took off 4 bases at V and 7 bases at J, with 9 bases between the two ends. The CDR3 spans 12 residues. The full variable domain, rest sourced from reference TRBV5-6 and TRBJ2-1, is DAGVTQSPTHLIKTRGQQVTLRCSPKSGHDTVSWYQQALGQGPQFIFQYYEEEERQRGNFPDRFSGHQFPNYSSELNVNALLLGDSALYLCASSMQVNEQFFGPGTRLTVL.

For this clone: Relative to the germline gene, one junction end is altered; a read error may explain this. The V gene is TRBV7-2, the J gene TRBJ1-3; tentatively, D is TRBD1 (5 bases). The CDR3 totals 16 residues. The germline V gene encodes CDR1 SGHTA and CDR2 FQGNSA. The CDR3 region has the DNA TGTGCCAGCACCTTAGGGACTCGGTCGGCGGGAAACACCATATATTTT. It is translated as CASTLGTRSAGNTIYF.

The J gene is TRBJ2-2, the V gene TRBV11-2; D is possibly TRBD1 (6 bases). Germline V gene lookup returns CDR1 SGHAT and CDR2 FQNNGV. The CDR3 loop spans 17 amino acids. V dropped 5 bases and J dropped 4 bases, with 20 bases sitting between them. The CDR3 spells CASSILGGSGPTGELFF. CDR3 in DNA: TGTGCCAGCAGCATCCTAGGGGGTAGTGGCCCCACCGGGGAGCTGTTTTTT.

The chain has TRBV7-2 and TRBJ2-3; 8 bases are shared with TRBD2. After removal of 5 bases from V and 2 bases from J, the junction contained 15 bases not matched to a gene. Germline CDR1 is SGHTA and CDR2 is FQGNSA. CDR3 length: 18 residues. The CDR3 DNA follows: TGTGCCAGCAGCCATCCCCCAGCGGGGGTGGAATCCACAGATACGCAGTATTTT. Its translation is CASSHPPAGVESTDTQYF.

The CDR3 sequence is CASSFRAGGYQETQYF. In DNA form, the CDR3 reads TGTGCCAGCAGCTTCCGAGCAGGGGGCTACCAAGAGACCCAGTACTTC. The chain links TRBV7-9 to TRBJ2-5, with 8 bases aligning to TRBD1. Trimming took 3 bases from V and 0 from J; bases not matched to a gene: 6. The CDR3 runs 16 residues. Germline V gives CDR1 SEHNR, CDR2 FQNEAQ (reference sequence). The variable domain in full, completed from reference TRBV7-9 and TRBJ2-5, reads DTGVSQNPRHKITKRGQNVTFRCDPISEHNRLYWYRQTLGQGPEFLTYFQNEAQLEKSRLLSDRFSAERPKGSFSTLEIQRTEQGDSAMYLCASSFRAGGYQETQYFGPGTRLLVL.

In DNA form, the CDR3 reads TGTGCCAGTAGTATCTCGGGTCAGTTCTATGGCTACACCTTC. Translating it yields CASSISGQFYGYTF. The J gene is TRBJ1-2, the V gene TRBV19; D remains unclear. CDR3 length: 14 residues. Trimming left V 3 bases short and J 4 bases short, with 12 bases between. Looked up from germline, CDR1 is LNHDA and CDR2 is SQIVND (reference sequence). The whole variable domain, remainder taken from reference TRBV19 and TRBJ1-2, is DGGITQSPKYLFRKEGQNVTLSCEQNLNHDAMYWYRQDPGQGLRLIYYSQIVNDFQKGDIAEGYSVSREKKESFPLTVTSAQKNPTAFYLCASSISGQFYGYTFGSGTRLTVV.

In nucleotides, the CDR3 is TGTGCCAGCAGCCGGAACAGGGGCGGAACTGAAGCTTTCTTT. Translated, it gives CASSRNRGGTEAFF. The V and J genes are TRBV14 and TRBJ1-1; 7 positions match TRBD1. This CDR3 comprises 14 residues. Germline trimming cut 4 bases from V and 5 bases from J; bases unmatched to any gene: 7. The germline V gene has CDR1 SGHDN and CDR2 FVKESK.

Comments on this clone: Sequence at one end of the junction differs from germline and may be a read error. This chain uses TRBV5-6 with TRBJ2-5; D unresolved. CDR1 SGHDT and CDR2 YYEEEE come from the germline V gene. The length of the CDR3 is 13 residues. CDR3 protein: CASTLGSKETQYF. The DNA of the CDR3 is TGTGCCAGCACCTTGGGCAGTAAAGAGACCCAGTACTTC.

This clone was seen only a few times. The chain uses TRBV6-5 and TRBJ2-5; TRBD2 agrees at 15 bases. Losses at the gene ends were 4 bases for V and 3 bases for J; bases not matched to a gene: 3. Germline V gene lookup returns CDR1 MNHEY and CDR2 SVGAGI. CDR3 length: 16 residues. CDR3 protein: CASSWTSGGEEETQYF. The CDR3, as DNA: TGTGCCAGCAGTTGGACTAGCGGGGGGGAGGAAGAGACCCAGTACTTC.

The chain has TRBV18 and TRBJ2-2; 8 bases map to TRBD1. CDR1 and CDR2 from the germline V gene are KGHSH and LQKENI. V lost 6 bases to trimming and J lost 5 bases; unmatched junction nucleotides: 11. The CDR3 runs to 16 residues. The chain's CDR3 is CASSSRGQGGTGELFF. The CDR3 nucleotides read TGTGCCAGCTCTTCCAGAGGACAGGGTGGAACCGGGGAGCTGTTTTTT.

The rearrangement links TRBV18 to TRBJ1-1; 8 bases map to TRBD1. The CDR3 loop spans 14 amino acids. With 5 bases clipped from V and 4 bases from J, the junction kept 6 bases outside the gene matches. Germline CDR1 KGHSH, CDR2 LQKENI. The CDR3 DNA sequence: TGTGCCAGCTCATCTGACAGGGGCAGCACTGAAGCTTTCTTT. Amino acids: CASSSDRGSTEAFF. The full variable domain, in which reference TRBV18 and TRBJ1-1 provide the parts outside the CDR3, is NAGVMQNPRHLVRRRGQEARLRCSPMKGHSHVYWYRQLPEEGLKFMVYLQKENIIDESGMPKERFSAEFPKEGPSILRIQQVVRGDSAAYFCASSSDRGSTEAFFGQGTRLTVV.

The chain has TRBV6-1 and TRBJ1-6; unclear D gene. The germline V gene encodes CDR1 MNHNS and CDR2 SASEGT. V dropped 0 bases and J dropped 9 bases, with 6 bases sitting between them. The CDR3 length is 13 residues. CDR3 bases: TGTGCCAGCAGTGAAGCAGCTCGTTCACCCCTCCACTTT. Its translation: CASSEAARSPLHF.

The chain employs TRBV7-2 and TRBJ1-2; 9 nucleotides line up with TRBD1. This CDR3 is 14 amino acids long. J was trimmed by 4 bases and V by 5 bases; bases with no gene match: 5. CDR1 and CDR2 from the germline V gene are SGHTA and FQGNSA. CDR3 DNA: TGTGCCAGCAGCCCGATGACAGGGGGCTATGGCTACACCTTC. Protein sequence: CASSPMTGGYGYTF.

This clone was counted only a few times. The CDR3 nucleotides are TGTGCCAGCAGTTTAACAGGGAGAAGTGTGAACACCGGGGAGCTGTTTTTT. Translation gives CASSLTGRSVNTGELFF. J is TRBJ2-2 and V is TRBV27; TRBD1 might be the D (6 bases). Germline V gene sequence: CDR1 MNHEY, CDR2 SMNVEV (reference sequence). The V gene lost 2 bases and the J gene lost 1 base, with 14 bases spanning the gap. The CDR3 is 17 residues long.

The CDR3 nucleotides are TGTGCCAGCAGCTTAGCAAGGACTAATAATTCACCCCTCCACTTT. Encoded protein: CASSLARTNNSPLHF. This chain uses TRBV7-9 with TRBJ1-6, with D unclear. Germline V gene lookup returns CDR1 SEHNR and CDR2 FQNEAQ (reference sequence). Trimming stripped 0 bases from V and 5 bases from J, with 8 bases between. The CDR3 is 15 amino acids.